Sequencing of this T cell receptor beta chain was carried out in a study of regulatory T cells in long-lasting Graves disease. Germline assignment: CDR1 GTSNPN and CDR2 SVGIG (reference sequence). V shed 2 bases, J shed 8 bases, and the junction held 6 bases outside the gene matches. The CDR3 totals 13 residues. Library construction for TCR beta used iRepertoire HTBI primers and Arm-PCR of CDR3 regions. TCRdb re-derived calls from the multiplex PCR reads in MiXCR, one entry per CDR3 protein. The table lists 560,000 or so distinct CDR3 sequences, about 15% of them singletons. Study-wide results and caveats: Under persistent disease, TRBV28, TRBJ1-2 and TRBJ2-5 were used preferentially. Patients with persistent Graves' had lower TCR diversity than newly diagnosed patients.

As for time point: newly diagnosed GD, antithyroid drugs for less than 3 months. PBMCs provided the RNA from which the TCR library was made. This clonotype was counted only a few times. No antigen is known for it. In addition, the sample was reused for a study of T cells in Graves' hyperthyroidism and ophthalmopathy. As that report states: Disease duration under 2 months; hyperthyroidism patients were aged 18 to 65. In the analysis, a 13 V-J model separated ophthalmopathy from stable hyperthyroidism.

The chain joins TRBV30 to TRBJ1-1; 9 bases are a match to TRBD1. This clonotype was obtained from a man aged 18 to 30 with Graves disease. Specimen: peripheral blood mononuclear cells (PBMCs), collected at new diagnosis, from a patient treated with antithyroid drugs. DNA of the CDR3: TGTGCCTGGAGTCCCGGACAGGGGCCCGAAGCTTTCTTT. Amino acids: CAWSPGQGPEAFF. The complete variable domain, with remaining parts taken from reference TRBV30 and TRBJ1-1, reads SQTIHQWPATLVQPVGSPLSLECTVEGTSNPNLYWYRQAAGRGLQLLFYSVGIGQISSEVPQNLSASRPQDRQFILSSKKLLLSDSGFYLCAWSPGQGPEAFFGQGTRLTVV.